This T cell receptor (beta chain) stems from a study of glioma-infiltrating T cells. The CDR3 sequence is 15 residues long. V lost 0 bases and J lost 4, with 13 bases in between. Germline CDR1 is MNHNY and CDR2 is SVGAGI (reference sequence). The iRepertoire nested amplicon-rescue multiplex PCR amplified TCR alpha and beta CDR3s from RNA. Tissue mRNA or PBMC total RNA, roughly 100-400 ng, went into one-step reverse transcription and amplification. TCRdb itself ran the multiplex PCR reads through MiXCR, one entry per CDR3 protein. The data contain 93,000 or so distinct CDR3 sequences, about 30% of them singletons. General study results and limits: Above-expected tissue-blood divergence occurred in all gliomas, most in low-grade ones.

This clonotype was found many times. Its antigen is as yet unknown. Material for sequencing was glioma tissue, nonneoplastic brain tissue, or PBMCs (not recorded which). The chain links TRBV6-6 to TRBJ2-7; TRBD2 might be the D (5 bases). This sequence originates from a human donor with low-grade glioma or glioblastoma, undergoing nonglioma brain surgery, or in good health (not recorded which). Here the CDR3 DNA reads TGTGCCAGCAGTTACTCGTCCTTGGCGGGTTACGAGCAGTACTTC. It specifies CASSYSSLAGYEQYF.